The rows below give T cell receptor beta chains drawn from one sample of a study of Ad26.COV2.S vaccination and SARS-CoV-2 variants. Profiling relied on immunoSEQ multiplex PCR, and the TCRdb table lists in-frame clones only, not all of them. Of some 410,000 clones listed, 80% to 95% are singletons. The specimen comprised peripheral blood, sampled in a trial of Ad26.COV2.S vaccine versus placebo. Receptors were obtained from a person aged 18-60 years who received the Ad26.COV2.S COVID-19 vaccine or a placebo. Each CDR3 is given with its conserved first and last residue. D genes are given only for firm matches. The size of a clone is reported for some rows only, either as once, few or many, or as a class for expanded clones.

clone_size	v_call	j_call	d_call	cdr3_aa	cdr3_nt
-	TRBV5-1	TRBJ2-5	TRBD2	CASSLGRVQGLVTETQYF	TGCGCCAGCAGCTTGGGACGGGTGCAGGGACTAGTAACTGAGACCCAGTACTTC
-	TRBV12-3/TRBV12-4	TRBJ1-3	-	CASREYAGNTIYF	TGTGCCAGCAGAGAATATGCTGGAAACACCATATATTTT
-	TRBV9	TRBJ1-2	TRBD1	CASSVSRDRVNYGYTF	TGTGCCAGCAGCGTCTCCCGGGACAGGGTTAACTATGGCTACACCTTC
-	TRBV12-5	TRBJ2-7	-	CASGLVLERSLEVYEQYF	TGTGCTAGTGGTTTGGTATTGGAACGGTCGCTCGAAGTCTACGAGCAGTACTTC
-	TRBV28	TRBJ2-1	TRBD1	CASSDPDRGLYNEQFF	TGTGCCAGCAGTGACCCCGACAGGGGGCTATACAATGAGCAGTTCTTC
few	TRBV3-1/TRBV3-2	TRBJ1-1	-	CASSQGQAMNTEAFF	TGTGCCAGCAGCCAAGGACAGGCCATGAACACTGAAGCTTTCTTT
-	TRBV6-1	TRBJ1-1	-	CASSDVASMNTEAFF	TGTGCCAGCAGTGACGTCGCTTCTATGAACACTGAAGCTTTCTTT
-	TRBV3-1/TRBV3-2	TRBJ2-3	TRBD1	CASSQVLRDRGVEDTQYF	TGTGCCAGCAGCCAAGTGCTCCGGGACAGGGGTGTTGAAGATACGCAGTATTTT
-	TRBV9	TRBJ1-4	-	CASSGASSAEKLFF	TGTGCCAGCAGCGGGGCCTCTTCGGCTGAAAAACTGTTTTTT
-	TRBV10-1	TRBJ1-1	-	CASSERDTYTEAFF	TGCGCCAGCAGTGAACGGGACACCTATACAGAAGCTTTCTTT
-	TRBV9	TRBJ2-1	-	CASSVEELGGEQFF	TGTGCCAGCAGCGTAGAGGAGTTGGGTGGTGAGCAGTTCTTC
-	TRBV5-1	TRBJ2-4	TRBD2	CASRPGGDSRNIQYF	TGCGCCAGCCGCCCGGGAGGGGACTCAAGAAACATTCAGTACTTC
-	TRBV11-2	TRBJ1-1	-	CASSLTTYRDFEAFF	TGTGCCAGCAGCCTCACCACCTACCGGGACTTTGAAGCTTTCTTT
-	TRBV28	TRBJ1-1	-	CASSLGGGEAFF	TGTGCCAGCAGTTTGGGGGGTGGTGAAGCTTTCTTT
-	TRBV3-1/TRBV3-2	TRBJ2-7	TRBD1	CASSQGQGPYEQYF	TGTGCCAGCAGCCAAGGACAGGGCCCCTACGAGCAGTACTTC
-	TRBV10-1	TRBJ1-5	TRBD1	CAHSQGQGDLNQPQHF	TGCGCCCATTCCCAGGGTCAGGGGGATTTGAATCAGCCCCAGCATTTT
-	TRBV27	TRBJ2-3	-	CASSPTSFNTQYF	TGTGCCAGCAGCCCGACCAGTTTTAATACGCAGTATTTT
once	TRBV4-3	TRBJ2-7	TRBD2	CASSQDLSGVPYEQYF	TGCGCCAGCAGCCAAGACCTTAGCGGGGTACCCTACGAGCAGTACTTC
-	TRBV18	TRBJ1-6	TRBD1	CASSRTGSSDSPLHF	TGTGCCAGCTCACGGACAGGGTCCAGCGATTCACCCCTCCACTTT
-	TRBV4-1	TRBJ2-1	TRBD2	CASSQDTLAGVNNEQFF	TGCGCCAGCAGCCAAGACACACTAGCGGGGGTGAACAATGAGCAGTTCTTC
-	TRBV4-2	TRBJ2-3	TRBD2	CASNPSGVGTDTQYF	TGTGCCAGCAACCCTAGCGGGGTCGGCACAGATACGCAGTATTTT
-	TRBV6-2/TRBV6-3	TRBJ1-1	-	CASSRGGTEAFF	TGTGCCAGCAGTCGCGGGGGCACTGAAGCTTTCTTT
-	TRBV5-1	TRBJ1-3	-	CASSLEGPGNTIYF	TGCGCCAGCAGCTTGGAAGGGCCTGGAAACACCATATATTTT
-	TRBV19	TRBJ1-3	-	CASDSQSSGNTIYF	TGTGCCAGCGACAGCCAGAGCTCTGGAAACACCATATATTTT
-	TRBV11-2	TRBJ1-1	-	CASSLARTANTEAFF	TGTGCCAGCAGCTTAGCTAGGACGGCAAACACTGAAGCTTTCTTT
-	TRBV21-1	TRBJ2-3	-	CASSKDASGGVSTDTQYF	TGTGCCAGCAGCAAAGATGCTAGCGGGGGGGTCAGCACAGATACGCAGTATTTT
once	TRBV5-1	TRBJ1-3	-	CASSPGRSSGNTIYF	TGCGCCAGCAGCCCGGGACGCAGCTCTGGAAACACCATATATTTT
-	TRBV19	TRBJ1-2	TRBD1	CASSIPPWTGFGYTF	TGTGCCAGTAGTATCCCGCCCTGGACAGGGTTTGGCTACACCTTC
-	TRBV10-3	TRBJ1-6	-	CAISESTSPLHF	TGTGCCATCAGTGAGTCGACTTCACCCCTCCACTTT
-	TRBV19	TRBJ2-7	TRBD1	CASSIGTGSIYEQYF	TGTGCCAGTAGTATAGGGACAGGTTCTATCTACGAGCAGTACTTC
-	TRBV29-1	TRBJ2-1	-	CSAKGQGGNEQFF	TGCAGCGCCAAGGGGCAGGGGGGGAATGAGCAGTTCTTC
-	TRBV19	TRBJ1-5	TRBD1	CASSLWTGDQPQHF	TGTGCCAGTAGTTTATGGACAGGTGATCAGCCCCAGCATTTT
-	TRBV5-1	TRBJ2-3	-	CASSLATGTRPLTDTQYF	TGCGCCAGCAGCTTGGCCACCGGGACACGTCCCCTCACAGATACGCAGTATTTT
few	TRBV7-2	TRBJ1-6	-	CASSLDSSRNSPLHF	TGTGCCAGCAGCTTAGACTCGTCTAGGAATTCACCCCTCCACTTT
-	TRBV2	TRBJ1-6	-	CASRVRYNSPLHF	TGTGCCAGCAGGGTGCGTTATAATTCACCCCTCCACTTT
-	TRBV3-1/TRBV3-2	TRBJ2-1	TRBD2	CASSQDLAGGRMYNEQFF	TGTGCCAGCAGCCAAGATCTAGCGGGGGGTCGAATGTACAATGAGCAGTTCTTC
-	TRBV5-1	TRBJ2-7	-	CASSQTGSLYEQYF	TGCGCCAGCAGCCAAACAGGGAGCCTCTACGAGCAGTACTTC
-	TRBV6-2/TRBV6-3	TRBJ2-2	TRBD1	CASSLHRVRTGTGELFF	TGTGCCAGCAGCTTACACAGGGTCAGGACAGGGACCGGGGAGCTGTTTTTT
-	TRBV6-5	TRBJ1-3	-	CASSILQGPGNTIYF	TGTGCCAGCAGTATTCTCCAGGGCCCTGGAAACACCATATATTTT
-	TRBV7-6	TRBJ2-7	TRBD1	CASSFSTGPYEQYF	TGTGCCAGCAGCTTTTCGACAGGGCCCTACGAGCAGTACTTC
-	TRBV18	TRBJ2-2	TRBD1	CASFPGTANTGELFF	TGTGCCAGCTTCCCCGGGACAGCAAACACCGGGGAGCTGTTTTTT
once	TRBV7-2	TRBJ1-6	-	CASSSRRRLSLYNSPLHF	TGTGCCAGCAGCTCCCGGAGGAGACTCAGTCTGTATAATTCACCCCTCCACTTT
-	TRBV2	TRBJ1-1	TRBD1	CASSWEGAGTEAFF	TGTGCCAGCAGTTGGGAGGGGGCTGGCACTGAAGCTTTCTTT